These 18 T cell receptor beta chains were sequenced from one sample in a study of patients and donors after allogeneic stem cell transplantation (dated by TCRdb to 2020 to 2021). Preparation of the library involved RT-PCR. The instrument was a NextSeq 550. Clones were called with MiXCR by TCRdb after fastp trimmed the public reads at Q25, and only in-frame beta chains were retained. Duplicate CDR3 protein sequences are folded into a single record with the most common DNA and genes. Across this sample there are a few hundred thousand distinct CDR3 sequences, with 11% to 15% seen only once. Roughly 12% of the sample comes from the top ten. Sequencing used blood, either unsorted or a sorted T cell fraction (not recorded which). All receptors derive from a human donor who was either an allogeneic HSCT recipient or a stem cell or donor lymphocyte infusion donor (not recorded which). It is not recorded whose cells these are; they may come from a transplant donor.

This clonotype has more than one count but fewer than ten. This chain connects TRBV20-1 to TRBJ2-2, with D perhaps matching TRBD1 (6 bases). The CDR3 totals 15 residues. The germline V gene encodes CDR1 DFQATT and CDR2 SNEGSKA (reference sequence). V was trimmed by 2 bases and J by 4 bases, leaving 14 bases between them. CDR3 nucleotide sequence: TGCAGTGCTAGACCAAATTACAGGGCCACCGGGGAGCTGTTTTTT. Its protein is CSARPNYRATGELFF.

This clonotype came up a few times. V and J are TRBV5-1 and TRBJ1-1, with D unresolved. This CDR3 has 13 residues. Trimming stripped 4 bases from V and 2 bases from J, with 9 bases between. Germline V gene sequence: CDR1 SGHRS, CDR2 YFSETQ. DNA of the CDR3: TGCGCCAGCAGCAGGTCAGGAAACACTGAAGCTTTCTTT. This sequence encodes CASSRSGNTEAFF.

CDR3 sequence: CASRTGTEHGYTF. CDR3 coding DNA: TGTGCCAGCAGAACCGGGACAGAACATGGCTACACCTTC. The rearrangement uses TRBV7-2 and TRBJ1-2; TRBD1 aligns across 7 bases. This CDR3 spans 13 amino acids. Germline lookup yields CDR1 SGHTA and CDR2 FQGNSA. Trimming cost V 6 bases and J 6 bases; bases outside gene matches: 7.

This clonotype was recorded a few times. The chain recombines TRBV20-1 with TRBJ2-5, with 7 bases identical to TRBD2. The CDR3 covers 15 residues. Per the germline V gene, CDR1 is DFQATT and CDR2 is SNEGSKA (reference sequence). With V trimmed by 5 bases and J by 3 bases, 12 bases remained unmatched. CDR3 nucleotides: TGCAGTGCTCAGAATAGCGGGCGGTTTAAAGAGACCCAGTACTTC. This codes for CSAQNSGRFKETQYF.

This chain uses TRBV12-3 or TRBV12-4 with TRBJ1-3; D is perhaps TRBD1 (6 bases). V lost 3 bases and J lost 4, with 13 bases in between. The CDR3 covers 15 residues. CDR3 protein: CASSFWQGTGNTIYF. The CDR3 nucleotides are TGTGCCAGCAGTTTTTGGCAGGGGACAGGAAACACCATATATTTT.

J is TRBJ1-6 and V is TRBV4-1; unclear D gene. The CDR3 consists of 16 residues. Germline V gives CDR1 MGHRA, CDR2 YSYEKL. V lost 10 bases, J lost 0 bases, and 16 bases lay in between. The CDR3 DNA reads TGCGCCACCGCTGGGGATGGAAGCTCCTATAATTCACCCCTCCACTTT. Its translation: CATAGDGSSYNSPLHF.

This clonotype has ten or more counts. The CDR3 protein is CASSVGTGLGVGSTEAFF. In DNA, the CDR3 is TGTGCCAGCAGCGTAGGAACAGGTCTAGGGGTAGGGTCAACTGAAGCTTTCTTT. The chain recombines TRBV9 with TRBJ1-1, with a possible D match to TRBD1 (5 bases). CDR3 length: 18 amino acids. The germline V gene encodes CDR1 SGDLS and CDR2 YYNGEE. The V end was cut by 0 bases, the J end by 5 bases, with 23 bases between.

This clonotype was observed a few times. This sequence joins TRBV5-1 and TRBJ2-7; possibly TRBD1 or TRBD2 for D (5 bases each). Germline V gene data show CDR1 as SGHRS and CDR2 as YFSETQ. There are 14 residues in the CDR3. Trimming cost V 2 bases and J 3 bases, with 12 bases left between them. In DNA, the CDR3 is TGCGCCAGCAGCTTAACCGGGACGGTCTACGAGCAGTACTTC. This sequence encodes CASSLTGTVYEQYF.

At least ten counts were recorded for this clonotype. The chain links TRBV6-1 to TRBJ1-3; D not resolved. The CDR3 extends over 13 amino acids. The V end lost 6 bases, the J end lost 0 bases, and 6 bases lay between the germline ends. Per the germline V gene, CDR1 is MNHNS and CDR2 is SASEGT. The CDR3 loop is CASSRSSGNTIYF. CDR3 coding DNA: TGTGCCAGCAGCCGGAGCTCTGGAAACACCATATATTTT.

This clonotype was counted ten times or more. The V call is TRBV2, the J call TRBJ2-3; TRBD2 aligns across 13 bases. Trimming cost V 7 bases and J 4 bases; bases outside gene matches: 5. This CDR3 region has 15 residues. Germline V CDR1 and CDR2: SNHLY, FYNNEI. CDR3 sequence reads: CASTRTSGSADTQYF. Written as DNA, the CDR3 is TGTGCCAGCACTCGGACTAGCGGGAGTGCAGATACGCAGTATTTT.

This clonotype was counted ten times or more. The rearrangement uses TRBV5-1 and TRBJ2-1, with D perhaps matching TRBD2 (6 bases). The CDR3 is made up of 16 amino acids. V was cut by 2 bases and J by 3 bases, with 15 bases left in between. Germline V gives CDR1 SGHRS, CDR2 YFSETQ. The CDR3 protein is CASSLEDGGFYNEQFF. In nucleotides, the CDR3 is TGCGCCAGCAGCTTAGAGGACGGGGGTTTCTACAATGAGCAGTTCTTC.

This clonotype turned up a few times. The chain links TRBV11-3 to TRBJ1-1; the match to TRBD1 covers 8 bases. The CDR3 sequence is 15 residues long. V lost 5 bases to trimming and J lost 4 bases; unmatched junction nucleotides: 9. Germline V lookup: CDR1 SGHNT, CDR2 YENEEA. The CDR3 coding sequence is TGTGCCAGCAGCCCTAAGGACAGGGTAATCACTGAAGCTTTCTTT. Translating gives CASSPKDRVITEAFF.

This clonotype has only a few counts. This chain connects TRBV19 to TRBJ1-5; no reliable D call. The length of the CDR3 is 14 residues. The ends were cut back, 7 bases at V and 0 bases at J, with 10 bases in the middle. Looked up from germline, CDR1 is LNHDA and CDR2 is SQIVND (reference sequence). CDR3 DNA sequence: TGTGCCAGTACCGAGATAAATAGCAATCAGCCCCAGCATTTT. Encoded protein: CASTEINSNQPQHF. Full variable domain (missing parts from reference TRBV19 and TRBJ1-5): DGGITQSPKYLFRKEGQNVTLSCEQNLNHDAMYWYRQDPGQGLRLIYYSQIVNDFQKGDIAEGYSVSREKKESFPLTVTSAQKNPTAFYLCASTEINSNQPQHFGDGTRLSIL.

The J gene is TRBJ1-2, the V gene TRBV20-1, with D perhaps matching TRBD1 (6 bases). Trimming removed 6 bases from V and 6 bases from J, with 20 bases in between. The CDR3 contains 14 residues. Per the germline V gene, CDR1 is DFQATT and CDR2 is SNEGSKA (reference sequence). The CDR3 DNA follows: TGCAGTGCGACCCCAGGGGAATGGGGCAATGGCTACACCTTC. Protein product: CSATPGEWGNGYTF.

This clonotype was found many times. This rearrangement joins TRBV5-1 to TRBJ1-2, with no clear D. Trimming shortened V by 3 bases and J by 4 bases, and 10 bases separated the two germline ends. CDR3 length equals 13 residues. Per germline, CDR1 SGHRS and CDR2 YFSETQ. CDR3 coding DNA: TGCGCCAGCAGCTGGACGGACGCCTATGGCTACACCTTC. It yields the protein CASSWTDAYGYTF.

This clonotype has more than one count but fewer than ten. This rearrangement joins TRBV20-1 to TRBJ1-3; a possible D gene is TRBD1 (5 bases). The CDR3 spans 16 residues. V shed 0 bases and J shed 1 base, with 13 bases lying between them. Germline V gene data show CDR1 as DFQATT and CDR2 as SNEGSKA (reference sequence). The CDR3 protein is CSARDQGGPSGNTIYF. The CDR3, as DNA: TGCAGTGCTAGAGATCAGGGTGGTCCTTCTGGAAACACCATATATTTT.

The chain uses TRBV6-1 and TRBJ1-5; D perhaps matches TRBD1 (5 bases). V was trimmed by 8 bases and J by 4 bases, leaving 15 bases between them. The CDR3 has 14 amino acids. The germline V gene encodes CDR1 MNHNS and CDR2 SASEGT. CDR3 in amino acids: CASAGETGNQPQHF. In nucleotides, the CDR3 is TGTGCCAGCGCGGGGGAAACGGGGAATCAGCCCCAGCATTTT.

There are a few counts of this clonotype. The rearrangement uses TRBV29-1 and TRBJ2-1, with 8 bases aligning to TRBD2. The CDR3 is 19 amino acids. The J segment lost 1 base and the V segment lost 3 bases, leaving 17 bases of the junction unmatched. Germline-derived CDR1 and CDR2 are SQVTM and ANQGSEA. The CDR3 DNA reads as TGCAGCGTTGATTCAGCCGGACTGAGCGGGAGTATTTCCTACAATGAGCAGTTCTTC. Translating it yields CSVDSAGLSGSISYNEQFF.